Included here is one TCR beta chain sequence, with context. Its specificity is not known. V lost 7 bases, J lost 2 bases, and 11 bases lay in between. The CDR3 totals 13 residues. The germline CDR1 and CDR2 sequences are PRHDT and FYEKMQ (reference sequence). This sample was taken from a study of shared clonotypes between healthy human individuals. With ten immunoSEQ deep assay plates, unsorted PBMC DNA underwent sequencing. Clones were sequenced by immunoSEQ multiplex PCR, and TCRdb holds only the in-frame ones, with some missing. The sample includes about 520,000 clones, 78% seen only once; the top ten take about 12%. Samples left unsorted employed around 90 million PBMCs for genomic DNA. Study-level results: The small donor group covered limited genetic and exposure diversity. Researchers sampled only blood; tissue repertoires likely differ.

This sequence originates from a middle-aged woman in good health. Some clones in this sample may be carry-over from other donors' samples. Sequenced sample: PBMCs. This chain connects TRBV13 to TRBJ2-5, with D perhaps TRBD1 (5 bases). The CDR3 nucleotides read TGTGCCAGCAACAGGTTCGAGCAAGAGACCCAGTACTTC. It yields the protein CASNRFEQETQYF. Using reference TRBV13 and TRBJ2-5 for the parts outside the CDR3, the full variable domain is AAGVIQSPRHLIKEKRETATLKCYPIPRHDTVYWYQQGPGQDPQFLISFYEKMQSDKGSIPDRFSAQQFSDYHSELNMSSLELGDSALYFCASNRFEQETQYFGPGTRLLVL.